Below, 2 T cell receptor beta chains from the same sample are listed, as sequenced in a study of blood T cell repertoires in COVID-19. The protocol was immunoSEQ multiplex PCR, while the TCRdb copy is restricted to in-frame clones and leaves out a portion. The table includes approximately 450,000 clones, around nine tenths detected once. The specimen sequenced was PBMCs or T cells enriched from blood (not recorded which). All receptors come from a woman between 18 and 29 years old with acute COVID-19.

This chain joins TRBV28 and TRBJ1-2; no clear D. Germline V gene lookup returns CDR1 MDHEN and CDR2 SYDVKM. This CDR3 spans 12 amino acids. The V gene lost 8 bases and the J gene lost 2 bases, with 9 bases spanning the gap. The CDR3 DNA reads as TGTGCCAGCGAAACAGCAAACTATGGCTACACCTTC. Translating gives CASETANYGYTF.

The CDR3 DNA sequence: TGCGCCAGCTTGACAGCAGCACAAGAGACCCAGTACTTC. It yields the protein CASLTAAQETQYF. The rearrangement joins TRBV10-2 to TRBJ2-5; D is perhaps TRBD1 (5 bases). The V end was cut by 8 bases, the J end by 2 bases, with 12 bases between. The CDR3 is 13 residues long. The germline CDR1 and CDR2 sequences are WSHSY and SAAADI.